This T cell receptor beta chain was recovered during a study of cytomegalovirus exposure and HLA in healthy donors. About this clone: What it binds is not known.

The CDR3 runs 13 residues. Looked up from germline, CDR1 is SNHLY and CDR2 is FYNNEI. Trimming cost V 4 bases and J 4 bases, with 10 bases left between them. The data were produced by immunoSEQ multiplex PCR, yet TCRdb's version contains in-frame clones alone and is incomplete. The data hold 150,000 to 200,000 clones, with about 90% observed a single time. Study-level points and caveats: In the 120 validation repertoires, about 94% of cluster scores exceeded 0, per a later analysis.

This sequence originates from a woman aged 25-40 years in good health and CMV-seronegative. The rearrangement joins TRBV2 to TRBJ1-2; unclear D gene. Sequencing was done on a sample of PBMCs. The CDR3 is CASSVTELYGYTF. CDR3 bases: TGTGCCAGCAGTGTAACTGAACTCTATGGCTACACCTTC.